These 25 T cell receptor beta chains share one sample of origin, sequenced in a study of CD8 T cells in ankylosing spondylitis. TCRdb re-called the 5' RACE reads with MiXCR, one entry per CDR3 protein. This sample carries some 250,000 distinct CDR3 sequences, 8% to 9.5% of them seen once, and the ten largest clones take approximately 7%. The sequencing sample was made of blood, either unsorted or a sorted T cell fraction (not recorded which). These receptor sequences come from a male donor with ankylosing spondylitis or in good health (not recorded which).

The chain employs TRBV20-1 and TRBJ2-7; 9 bases agree with TRBD2. Germline-derived CDR1 and CDR2 are DFQATT and SNEGSKA (reference sequence). V shed 1 base and J 1 base; nucleotides not matched to a gene: 11. The CDR3 spans 17 residues. The CDR3: CSARAHGLARLSYEQYF. The CDR3 DNA reads TGCAGTGCTAGAGCTCATGGACTAGCGAGGCTATCCTACGAGCAGTACTTC.

This clonotype was observed a few times. The V gene is TRBV18, the J gene TRBJ1-3; D is uncertain. The V gene lost 8 bases and the J gene lost 0 bases, with 11 bases spanning the gap. Germline V CDR1 and CDR2: KGHSH, LQKENI. The CDR3 contains 14 residues. CDR3 in amino acids: CASTTTGSGNTIYF. CDR3 coding DNA: TGTGCCAGCACGACAACCGGCTCTGGAAACACCATATATTTT. The full variable domain, rest sourced from reference TRBV18 and TRBJ1-3, is NAGVMQNPRHLVRRRGQEARLRCSPMKGHSHVYWYRQLPEEGLKFMVYLQKENIIDESGMPKERFSAEFPKEGPSILRIQQVVRGDSAAYFCASTTTGSGNTIYFGEGSWLTVV.

In this sample, this clonotype turned up many times. Germline is not matched at one junction end, which may reflect a read error. J is TRBJ2-1 and V is TRBV7-6; 10 nucleotides agree with TRBD2. CDR3 length: 14 residues. Germline lookup yields CDR1 SGHVS and CDR2 FNYEAQ. The DNA of the CDR3 is TGTGCTAGCAGCTTAGCGGGGGGCCCGAATGAGCAGTTCTTC. Protein: CASSLAGGPNEQFF.

V gene TRBV4-2 combines with J gene TRBJ2-3; 8 positions agree with TRBD2. The CDR3 totals 15 residues. Germline assignment: CDR1 LGHNA and CDR2 YNFKEQ. Trimming at V came to 0 bases and at J to 3 bases, leaving 2 bases not matched to a gene. The DNA of the CDR3 is TGTGCCAGCAGCCAAGATGAGCGGGGGACAGATACGCAGTATTTT. This sequence encodes CASSQDERGTDTQYF.

The genes are TRBV10-2 and TRBJ1-2; TRBD1 agrees at 10 bases. With 4 bases clipped from V and 7 bases from J, the junction kept 9 bases outside the gene matches. The CDR3 has 15 amino acids. The germline V gene encodes CDR1 WSHSY and CDR2 SAAADI. The CDR3 reads CASSARDRGMSGYTF. The CDR3 DNA reads as TGCGCCAGCAGTGCCCGGGACAGGGGAATGAGTGGCTACACCTTC.

This clonotype has at least ten counts. The chain combines TRBV12-3 or TRBV12-4 with TRBJ2-3; possible D gene TRBD1, 5 bases. The CDR3 spans 14 residues. V lost 6 bases and J lost 2, with 12 bases in between. The CDR3 is CASSQGWPTDTQYF. The CDR3 DNA sequence: TGTGCCAGCAGCCAGGGCTGGCCCACAGATACGCAGTATTTT.

This clonotype was seen more than once but under ten times. The genes are TRBV14 and TRBJ2-7; 7 positions agree with TRBD1. The CDR3 length is 13 residues. Trimming removed 8 bases from V and 6 bases from J; junction bases left unmatched: 10. Germline V CDR1 and CDR2: SGHDN, FVKESK. The DNA for the CDR3 is TGTGCCAGCGGCACCACAGGGGTGGGCGAGCAGTACTTC. Its protein product is CASGTTGVGEQYF.

This clonotype was seen ten or more times. The rearrangement joins TRBV3-1 to TRBJ2-5, with D uncertain. Germline CDR1 and CDR2: LGHDT and YNNKEL (reference sequence). The CDR3 totals 12 residues. The V gene lost 8 bases and the J gene lost 0 bases, with 7 bases spanning the gap. CDR3 nucleotide sequence: TGTGCCAGCGGGAAGTACCAAGAGACCCAGTACTTC. Its translation: CASGKYQETQYF.

The gene calls are TRBV4-3 and TRBJ2-5; 7 bases map to TRBD1. The J segment lost 3 bases and the V segment lost 4 bases, leaving 8 bases of the junction unmatched. Germline V gene lookup returns CDR1 LGHNA and CDR2 YSLEER. The CDR3 runs 15 residues. The CDR3, as DNA: TGCGCCAGCAGCCGAGGGGGCAGGCTTGAAGAGACCCAGTACTTC. Protein sequence: CASSRGGRLEETQYF.

The chain carries TRBV20-1 and TRBJ2-2; D is tentatively TRBD1 or TRBD2 (5 bases each). This CDR3 has 17 residues. The germline V gene has CDR1 DFQATT and CDR2 SNEGSKA (reference sequence). V gave up 1 base and J gave up 0 bases, with 15 bases separating them. The CDR3 protein is CSARAARGSANTGELFF. The CDR3 bases are TGCAGTGCTAGAGCCGCGAGGGGTAGCGCGAACACCGGGGAGCTGTTTTTT.

Concerning this clonotype itself: Germline is not matched at one junction end, which may reflect a read error. This chain joins TRBV7-4 and TRBJ2-3, with a possible D match to TRBD1 (6 bases). The germline V gene encodes CDR1 SGHVT and CDR2 SQSDAQ. The CDR3 runs to 13 residues. CDR3: CASSGQSTETQYF. DNA of the CDR3: TGTGCCAGCAGTGGACAGAGCACAGAGACGCAGTATTTT.

This clonotype was observed at least ten times. The chain uses TRBV20-1 and TRBJ1-1; D is unresolved. The CDR3 spans 14 residues. V dropped 3 bases and J dropped 1 base, with 12 bases sitting between them. Germline CDR1 reads DFQATT; CDR2 reads SNEGSKA (reference sequence). The chain's CDR3 is CSASPHSRNTEAFF. CDR3 nucleotides: TGCAGTGCTAGCCCTCACAGCAGGAACACTGAAGCTTTCTTT.

This chain links TRBV3-1 with TRBJ2-7; D not resolved. The germline V gene encodes CDR1 LGHDT and CDR2 YNNKEL (reference sequence). This CDR3 is 9 amino acids long. The V end lost 7 bases, the J end lost 2 bases, and 0 bases lay between the germline ends. This CDR3 is CASTYEQYF. The CDR3, as DNA: TGTGCCAGCACCTACGAGCAGTACTTC.

This clonotype was detected many times. The chain links TRBV6-1 to TRBJ1-2, with D uncertain. Germline V gene lookup returns CDR1 MNHNS and CDR2 SASEGT. V shed 0 bases and J shed 4 bases, with 12 bases lying between them. The CDR3 runs 15 residues. CDR3 bases: TGTGCCAGCAGTGAAGCGCTAGTACCGGGCTATGGCTACACCTTC. Protein sequence: CASSEALVPGYGYTF.

This clonotype was picked up many times. The CDR3 loop reads CASSPSGPLDSYNEQFF. For the CDR3, the DNA is TGCGCCAGCAGCCCGAGCGGGCCCCTCGATTCCTACAATGAGCAGTTCTTC. The rearrangement links TRBV5-1 to TRBJ2-1; possibly TRBD2 for D (6 bases). V lost 4 bases, J lost 1 base, and 18 bases lay in between. The germline CDR1 and CDR2 sequences are SGHRS and YFSETQ. CDR3 size: 17 residues.

This clonotype was found many times. The chain couples TRBV20-1 to TRBJ2-5; 7 bases fit TRBD1. The germline CDR1 and CDR2 sequences are DFQATT and SNEGSKA (reference sequence). J gave up 1 base and V 2 bases, and 16 bases lay outside the gene matches. This CDR3 region has 18 residues. In nucleotides, the CDR3 is TGCAGTGCTAGAACCCCCTGGCCCGGACAGGAGGCCCAAGAGACCCAGTACTTC. Translated: CSARTPWPGQEAQETQYF.

This clonotype was detected ten times or more. The gene calls are TRBV20-1 and TRBJ1-2, with D unresolved. Germline V gene lookup returns CDR1 DFQATT and CDR2 SNEGSKA (reference sequence). This CDR3 is 14 amino acids long. Deletions cut 0 bases from V and 1 base from J, with 9 bases between. The CDR3 here is CSARDRAVNYGYTF. The CDR3 coding sequence is TGCAGTGCTAGAGATCGAGCAGTTAACTATGGCTACACCTTC.

There are a few counts of this clonotype. The chain has TRBV5-1 and TRBJ1-1; D unresolved. The germline V gene encodes CDR1 SGHRS and CDR2 YFSETQ. V gave up 5 bases and J gave up 6 bases, with 11 bases separating them. There are 12 residues in the CDR3. CDR3 in amino acids: CASREGDAEAFF. The CDR3 coding sequence is TGCGCCAGCAGGGAGGGAGACGCTGAAGCTTTCTTT.

This clonotype has at least ten counts. The chain's CDR3 is CASSKGSGTDEQYF. The CDR3 DNA follows: TGTGCCAGCAGCAAAGGATCCGGGACCGACGAGCAGTACTTC. The chain couples TRBV21-1 to TRBJ2-7; TRBD1 is the table's D call and was not checked against the DNA. TRBV21-1 is an annotated pseudogene. The CDR3 runs 14 residues.

This clonotype was observed at least ten times. The V call is TRBV4-3, the J call TRBJ1-5; D may be TRBD1 (5 bases). The germline V and J ends were trimmed by 4 bases and 7 bases, with 17 bases remaining between them. Per germline, CDR1 LGHNA and CDR2 YSLEER. The CDR3 contains 15 residues. CDR3 bases: TGCGCCAGCAGCCTAAAGTTTGGGGGTGGACAGCCCCAGCATTTT. As protein: CASSLKFGGGQPQHF.

This clonotype appeared a few times. The chain is built from TRBV7-6 and TRBJ2-3; weak D call: TRBD1 (7 bases). Per germline, CDR1 SGHVS and CDR2 FNYEAQ. V lost 4 bases, J lost 4 bases, and 18 bases lay in between. The CDR3 totals 16 residues. The CDR3: CASSSQTGRIADTQYF. The CDR3 DNA reads as TGTGCCAGCAGCTCGCAGACAGGGAGGATTGCAGATACGCAGTATTTT.

On this clonotype: One junction end does not reproduce the germline sequence, and a read error may be involved. The CDR3 DNA reads TGTGCCACCAGCAGAGGATGGGCCCAAGGGACCCAGTACTTC. It is translated as CATSRGWAQGTQYF. V gene TRBV15 combines with J gene TRBJ2-5; D remains unclear. Germline CDR1 and CDR2: LNHNV and YYDKDF (reference sequence). The CDR3 totals 14 residues.

Concerning this clonotype: A much more abundant neighbour one base away suggests this may be a read error. The chain has TRBV19 and TRBJ1-5; D gene ambiguous. Germline V gene sequence: CDR1 LNHDA, CDR2 SQIVND (reference sequence). CDR3 length: 13 amino acids. The CDR3: CTSSILQDQPQHF. The CDR3 nucleotides read TGTACCAGTAGTATCCTTCAAGATCAGCCCCAGCATTTT.

This clonotype was detected many times. The J gene is TRBJ2-7, the V gene TRBV6-1, with TRBD2 as a possible D gene (5 bases). Germline values: CDR1 MNHNS, CDR2 SASEGT. There are 11 residues in the CDR3. V was shortened by 10 bases and J by 3 bases, with 10 bases between the two germline ends. This CDR3 is CAISGGYEQYF. In DNA form, the CDR3 reads TGTGCCATCTCTGGAGGCTACGAGCAGTACTTC.

This clonotype was observed at least ten times. The gene calls are TRBV9 and TRBJ2-3; 14 nucleotides line up with TRBD2. This CDR3 contains 20 residues. Germline V gene lookup returns CDR1 SGDLS and CDR2 YYNGEE. V gave up 4 bases and J gave up 0 bases; unmatched junction bases: 13. The CDR3 DNA is TGTGCCAGCAGCATAGGACAGGGGACTAGCGGGAGCCCTAGCACAGATACGCAGTATTTT. This translates into CASSIGQGTSGSPSTDTQYF.